Each of the 3 T cell receptor beta chains below was sequenced from the same sample in a study of CD8 T cells in ankylosing spondylitis. MiXCR was run by TCRdb on the 5' RACE reads, yielding one entry per CDR3 protein. The repertoire has about 160,000 distinct CDR3 sequences, 9.8% of them found once; the top ten carry over 13%. The sequencing sample was made of blood, either unsorted or a sorted T cell fraction (not recorded which). Receptors originate from a female donor with ankylosing spondylitis or in good health (not recorded which).

The genes are TRBV4-3 and TRBJ2-5; either TRBD1 or TRBD2 may supply D (5 bases each). Trimming cost V 0 bases and J 4 bases, with 12 bases left between them. Germline V CDR1 and CDR2: LGHNA, YSLEER. This CDR3 region has 15 residues. CDR3 bases: TGCGCCAGCAGCCAAGATCGGGTGGGGGTAGAGACCCAGTACTTC. The encoded protein is CASSQDRVGVETQYF.

This clonotype was observed a handful of times. The chain has TRBV6-2 or TRBV6-3 and TRBJ2-2; D ambiguous. Trimming pared 8 bases from V and 11 bases from J, leaving 15 bases between. Germline lookup yields CDR1 MNHEY and CDR2 SVGEGT. The CDR3 runs to 12 residues. The CDR3 loop reads CASAPGPSELFF. The CDR3 DNA is TGTGCCAGCGCCCCCGGGCCTTCTGAGCTGTTTTTT.

This clonotype was observed many times. The gene calls are TRBV29-1 and TRBJ2-1, with TRBD1 as a possible D gene (6 bases). Germline-derived CDR1 and CDR2 are SQVTM and ANQGSEA. The CDR3 sequence is 16 residues long. V was pared by 4 bases and J by 8 bases, with 24 bases between. CDR3 region: CSVVGGGQSLGHEQFF. The CDR3 DNA reads TGCAGCGTTGTCGGCGGTGGACAGTCCCTGGGGCATGAGCAGTTCTTC.